The 14 T cell receptor beta chains below all came from one sample that was sequenced in a study of radiation and T cells in renal cell carcinoma. Time point meaning: baseline pretreatment blood. Treatment reported: 15 Gy SBRT to primary tumor, nephrectomy 4 weeks later. The table came from immunoSEQ multiplex PCR; TCRdb's copy has only in-frame clones and leaves some out. The sample includes around 140,000 clones, about 87% seen only once; the top ten take around 4.4%. The sequencing here drew on blood, taken from a patient whose treatment included radiotherapy and nephrectomy. These receptors were taken from a woman in her 70s with renal cell carcinoma.

The V gene is TRBV4-2, the J gene TRBJ1-5, with D unclear. Looked up from germline, CDR1 is LGHNA and CDR2 is YNFKEQ. Trimming removed 8 bases at V and 2 bases at J, with 7 bases between. This CDR3 region has 12 residues. For the CDR3, the DNA is TGTGCCAGCGGGAGGCGCAATCAGCCCCAGCATTTT. Translation: CASGRRNQPQHF.

The rearrangement uses TRBV30 and TRBJ2-5, with D unclear. V was shortened by 3 bases and J by 1 base, with 12 bases between the two germline ends. The CDR3 has 14 amino acids. Per germline, CDR1 GTSNPN and CDR2 SVGIG (reference sequence). The DNA for the CDR3 is TGTGCCTGGAGCGGTCTTAGGAGCCAAGAGACCCAGTACTTC. Translation gives CAWSGLRSQETQYF.

DNA of the CDR3: TGTGCCAGGGACGTCAGAGGGTATGGCTACACCTTC. Translated: CARDVRGYGYTF. The chain is built from TRBV30 and TRBJ1-2; possibly TRBD1 for D (5 bases). The V end lost 8 bases, the J end lost 5 bases, and 15 bases lay between the germline ends. Per germline, CDR1 GTSNPN and CDR2 SVGIG (reference sequence). The CDR3 length is 12 residues.

A single count supports this clone. The V call is TRBV29-1, the J call TRBJ1-2, with D possibly matching TRBD1 (5 bases). This CDR3 has 10 residues. Trimming took off 8 bases at V and 4 bases at J, with 8 bases between the two ends. Germline lookup yields CDR1 SQVTM and CDR2 ANQGSEA. CDR3 amino acids: CSWGGYGYTF. The CDR3 DNA is TGCAGCTGGGGGGGCTATGGCTACACCTTC. The whole variable domain, filled in from reference TRBV29-1 and TRBJ1-2, reads SAVISQKPSRDICQRGTSLTIQCQVDSQVTMMFWYRQQPGQSLTLIATANQGSEATYESGFVIDKFPISRPNLTFSTLTVSNMSPEDSSIYLCSWGGYGYTFGSGTRLTVV.

The chain couples TRBV15 to TRBJ2-3; D unclear. V was clipped by 5 bases and J by 2 bases, with 14 bases between them. In germline, CDR1 is LNHNV, CDR2 YYDKDF (reference sequence). The CDR3 length is 15 residues. The CDR3 sequence: CATSALPLPTDTQYF. In DNA form, the CDR3 reads TGTGCCACCAGCGCCCTACCGTTACCCACAGATACGCAGTATTTT.

The chain is built from TRBV5-1 and TRBJ1-1, with D maybe TRBD1 (6 bases). V was shortened by 2 bases and J by 1 base, with 9 bases between the two germline ends. CDR3 length equals 14 residues. The germline V gene encodes CDR1 SGHRS and CDR2 YFSETQ. Written as DNA, the CDR3 is TGCGCCAGCAGCTTACAGGGTTCGAACACTGAAGCTTTCTTT. Translating gives CASSLQGSNTEAFF.

This chain links TRBV6-5 with TRBJ1-1; D uncertain. Germline values: CDR1 MNHEY, CDR2 SVGAGI. V lost 2 bases to trimming and J lost 4 bases, with 5 bases between them. The CDR3 is 12 amino acids. The CDR3 region has the DNA TGTGCCAGCAGTTACAGCGTCACTGAAGCTTTCTTT. As protein: CASSYSVTEAFF.

The chain employs TRBV30 and TRBJ2-5; 11 nucleotides match TRBD2. CDR1 and CDR2 (germline): GTSNPN, SVGIG (reference sequence). The CDR3 runs to 12 residues. Trimming removed 8 bases from V and 4 bases from J; junction bases left unmatched: 3. Here the CDR3 reads CAHTSGGETQYF. The CDR3 nucleotides read TGTGCCCATACTAGCGGGGGAGAGACCCAGTACTTC.

V usage is TRBV7-6 and J usage is TRBJ2-7; TRBD1 matches 10 bases. The CDR3 spans 17 residues. Trimming took 0 bases from V and 2 from J; bases not matched to a gene: 7. Per the germline V gene, CDR1 is SGHVS and CDR2 is FNYEAQ. In DNA, the CDR3 is TGTGCCAGCAGCTTAGCGACGGGACAGGGGTCTACCTACGAGCAGTACTTC. Amino acid sequence: CASSLATGQGSTYEQYF.

The gene calls are TRBV7-9 and TRBJ1-2, with D possibly matching TRBD1 (5 bases). The CDR3 length is 13 residues. The V and J ends lost 0 bases and 5 bases respectively, with 7 bases between them. Germline CDR1 is SEHNR and CDR2 is FQNEAQ (reference sequence). Here the CDR3 DNA reads TGTGCCAGCAGCTTAGCGACAGTGTATGGCTACACCTTC. Its translation: CASSLATVYGYTF. Full variable domain (rest looked up from reference TRBV7-9 and TRBJ1-2): DTGVSQNPRHKITKRGQNVTFRCDPISEHNRLYWYRQTLGQGPEFLTYFQNEAQLEKSRLLSDRFSAERPKGSFSTLEIQRTEQGDSAMYLCASSLATVYGYTFGSGTRLTVV.

The chain has TRBV9 and TRBJ2-7, with a possible D match to TRBD1 (5 bases). V was trimmed by 0 bases and J by 3 bases, leaving 10 bases between them. The germline CDR1 and CDR2 sequences are SGDLS and YYNGEE. The CDR3 runs to 14 residues. The CDR3, as DNA: TGTGCCAGCAGCGTAGCTCCACAGGACTACGAGCAGTACTTC. Its protein is CASSVAPQDYEQYF.

This clone was detected only once. The V and J genes are TRBV5-1 and TRBJ2-3; 10 bases agree with TRBD2. After removal of 0 bases from V and 5 bases from J, the junction contained 6 bases not matched to a gene. The CDR3 extends over 16 amino acids. CDR1 SGHRS and CDR2 YFSETQ come from the germline V gene. This chain's CDR3 is CASSLVPAGGQDTQYF. DNA of the CDR3: TGCGCCAGCAGCTTGGTTCCAGCGGGGGGGCAAGATACGCAGTATTTT.

V usage is TRBV28 and J usage is TRBJ1-5; no clear D. This CDR3 spans 12 amino acids. The germline V and J ends were trimmed by 7 bases and 2 bases, with 6 bases remaining between them. Germline V gene data show CDR1 as MDHEN and CDR2 as SYDVKM. CDR3 nucleotides: TGTGCCAGCATTTCAGGCAATCAGCCCCAGCATTTT. Translation: CASISGNQPQHF.

This clone appeared a single time. The rearrangement links TRBV11-3 to TRBJ2-7, with D uncertain. CDR1 is SGHNT, CDR2 YENEEA, per germline. Trimming left V 4 bases short and J 1 base short, with 14 bases between. CDR3 length: 15 amino acids. The DNA for the CDR3 is TGTGCCAGCAGCTCTCCCGCTAGGCCTTCCTACGAGCAGTACTTC. As protein: CASSSPARPSYEQYF.